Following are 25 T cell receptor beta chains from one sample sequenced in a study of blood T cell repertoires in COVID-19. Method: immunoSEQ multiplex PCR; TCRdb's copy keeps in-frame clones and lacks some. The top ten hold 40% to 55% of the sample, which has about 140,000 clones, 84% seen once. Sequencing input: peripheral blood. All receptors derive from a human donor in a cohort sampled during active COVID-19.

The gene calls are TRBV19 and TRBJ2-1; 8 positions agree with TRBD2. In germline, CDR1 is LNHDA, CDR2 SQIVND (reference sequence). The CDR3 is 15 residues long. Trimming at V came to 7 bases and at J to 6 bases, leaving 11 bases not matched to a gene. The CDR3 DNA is TGTGCCAGTATTACCGGGAGCGGGAGAACCAATGAGCAGTTCTTC. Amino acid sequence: CASITGSGRTNEQFF.

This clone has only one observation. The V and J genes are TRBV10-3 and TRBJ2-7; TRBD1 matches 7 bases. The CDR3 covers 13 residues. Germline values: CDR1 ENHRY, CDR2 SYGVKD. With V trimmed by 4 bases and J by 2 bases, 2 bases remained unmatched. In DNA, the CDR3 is TGTGCCATCAGTGGGGGACAGACCTACGAGCAGTACTTC. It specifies CAISGGQTYEQYF.

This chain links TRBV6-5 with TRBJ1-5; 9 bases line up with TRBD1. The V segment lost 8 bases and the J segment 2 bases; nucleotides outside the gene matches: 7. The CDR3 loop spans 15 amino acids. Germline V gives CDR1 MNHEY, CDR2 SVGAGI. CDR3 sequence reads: CASAMDRGGNQPQHF. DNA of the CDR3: TGTGCCAGCGCCATGGACAGGGGCGGCAATCAGCCCCAGCATTTT.

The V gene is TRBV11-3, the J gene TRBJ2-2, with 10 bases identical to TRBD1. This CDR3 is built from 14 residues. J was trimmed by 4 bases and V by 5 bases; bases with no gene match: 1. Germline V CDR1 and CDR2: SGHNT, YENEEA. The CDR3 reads CASSRQGATGELFF. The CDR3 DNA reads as TGTGCCAGCAGCCGACAGGGGGCCACCGGGGAGCTGTTTTTT.

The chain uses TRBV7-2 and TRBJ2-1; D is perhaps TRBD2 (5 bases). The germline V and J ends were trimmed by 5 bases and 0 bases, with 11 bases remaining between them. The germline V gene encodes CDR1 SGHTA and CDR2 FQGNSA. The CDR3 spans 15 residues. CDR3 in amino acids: CASSPDGGSYNEQFF. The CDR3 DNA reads TGTGCCAGCAGCCCCGACGGAGGCTCCTACAATGAGCAGTTCTTC.

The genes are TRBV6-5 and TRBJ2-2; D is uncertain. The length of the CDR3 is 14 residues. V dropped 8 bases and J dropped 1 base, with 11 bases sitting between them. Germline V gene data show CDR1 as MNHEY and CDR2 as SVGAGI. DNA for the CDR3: TGTGCCAGCGCCCCTCCTAGGAACACCGGGGAGCTGTTTTTT. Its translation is CASAPPRNTGELFF.

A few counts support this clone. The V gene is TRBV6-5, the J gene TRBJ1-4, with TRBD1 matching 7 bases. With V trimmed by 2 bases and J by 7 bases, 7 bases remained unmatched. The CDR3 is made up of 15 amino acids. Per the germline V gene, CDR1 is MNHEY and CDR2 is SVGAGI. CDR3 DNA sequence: TGTGCCAGCAGTTACAAGGGGGCTCGGAGTGAAAAACTGTTTTTT. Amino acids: CASSYKGARSEKLFF.

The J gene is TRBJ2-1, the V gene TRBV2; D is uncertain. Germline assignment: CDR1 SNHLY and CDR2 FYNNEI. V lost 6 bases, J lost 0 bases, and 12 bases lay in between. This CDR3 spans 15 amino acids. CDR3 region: CASRKYRSSYNEQFF. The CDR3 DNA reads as TGTGCCAGCAGGAAATATCGGAGCTCCTACAATGAGCAGTTCTTC.

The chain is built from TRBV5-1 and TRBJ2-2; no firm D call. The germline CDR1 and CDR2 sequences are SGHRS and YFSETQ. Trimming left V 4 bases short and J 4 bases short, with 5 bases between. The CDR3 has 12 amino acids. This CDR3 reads CASSHSTGELFF. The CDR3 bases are TGCGCCAGCAGCCACAGCACCGGGGAGCTGTTTTTT.

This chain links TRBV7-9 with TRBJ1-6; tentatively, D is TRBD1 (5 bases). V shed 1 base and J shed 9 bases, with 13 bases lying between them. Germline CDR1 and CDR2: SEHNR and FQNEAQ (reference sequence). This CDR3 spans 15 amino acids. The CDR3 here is CASSLGGRESSPLHF. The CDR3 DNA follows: TGTGCCAGCAGCTTAGGGGGCCGGGAGAGTTCACCCCTCCACTTT.

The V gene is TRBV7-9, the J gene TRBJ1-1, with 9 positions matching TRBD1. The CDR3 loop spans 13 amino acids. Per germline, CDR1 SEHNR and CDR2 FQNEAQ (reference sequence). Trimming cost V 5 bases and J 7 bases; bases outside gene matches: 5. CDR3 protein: CASSTTGGGEAFF. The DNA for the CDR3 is TGTGCCAGCAGCACGACAGGGGGAGGTGAAGCTTTCTTT.

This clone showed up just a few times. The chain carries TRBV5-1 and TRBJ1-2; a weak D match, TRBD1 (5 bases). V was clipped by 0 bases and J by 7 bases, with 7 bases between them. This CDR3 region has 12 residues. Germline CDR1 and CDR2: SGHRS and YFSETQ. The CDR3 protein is CASSLDGAGYTF. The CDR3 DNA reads TGCGCCAGCAGCTTGGATGGGGCTGGCTACACCTTC.

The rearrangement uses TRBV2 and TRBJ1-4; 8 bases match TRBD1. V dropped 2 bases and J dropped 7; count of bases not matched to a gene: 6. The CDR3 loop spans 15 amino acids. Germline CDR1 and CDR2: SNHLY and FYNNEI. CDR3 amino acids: CASSEFTGGAEKLFF. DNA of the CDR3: TGTGCCAGCAGTGAATTCACAGGGGGGGCTGAAAAACTGTTTTTT.

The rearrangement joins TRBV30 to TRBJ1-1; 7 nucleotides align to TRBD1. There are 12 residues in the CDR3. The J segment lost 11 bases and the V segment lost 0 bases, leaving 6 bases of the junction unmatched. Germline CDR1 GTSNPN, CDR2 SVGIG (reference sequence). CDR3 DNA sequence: TGTGCCTGGAGTGTACAACAGGGGAAGGCTTTCTTT. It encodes CAWSVQQGKAFF.

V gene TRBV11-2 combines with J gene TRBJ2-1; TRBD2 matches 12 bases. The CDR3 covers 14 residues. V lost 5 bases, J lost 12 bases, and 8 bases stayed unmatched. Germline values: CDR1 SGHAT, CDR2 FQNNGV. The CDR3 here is CASSPGLAGTGQFF. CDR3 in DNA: TGTGCCAGCAGCCCCGGACTAGCGGGAACGGGGCAGTTCTTC. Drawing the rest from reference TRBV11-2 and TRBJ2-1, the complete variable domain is EAGVAQSPRYKIIEKRQSVAFWCNPISGHATLYWYQQILGQGPKLLIQFQNNGVVDDSQLPKDRFSAERLKGVDSTLKIQPAKLEDSAVYLCASSPGLAGTGQFFGPGTRLTVL.

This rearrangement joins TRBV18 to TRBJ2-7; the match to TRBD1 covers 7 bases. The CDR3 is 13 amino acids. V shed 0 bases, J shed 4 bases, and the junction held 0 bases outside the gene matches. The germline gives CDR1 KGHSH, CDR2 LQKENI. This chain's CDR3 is CASSPPGQYEQYF. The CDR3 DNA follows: TGTGCCAGCTCACCACCGGGACAGTACGAGCAGTACTTC.

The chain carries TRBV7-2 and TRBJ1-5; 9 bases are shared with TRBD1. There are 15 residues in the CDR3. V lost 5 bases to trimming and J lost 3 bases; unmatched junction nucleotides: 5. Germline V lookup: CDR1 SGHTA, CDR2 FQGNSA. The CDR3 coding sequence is TGTGCCAGCAGCCCCCGGACAGGGGACAATCAGCCCCAGCATTTT. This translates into CASSPRTGDNQPQHF.

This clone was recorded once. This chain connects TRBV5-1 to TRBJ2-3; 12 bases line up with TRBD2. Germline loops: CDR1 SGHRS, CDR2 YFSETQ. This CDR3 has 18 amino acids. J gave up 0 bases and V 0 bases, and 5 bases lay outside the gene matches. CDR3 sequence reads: CASSLGLAGVTSTDTQYF. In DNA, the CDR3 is TGCGCCAGCAGCTTGGGACTAGCGGGGGTAACTAGCACAGATACGCAGTATTTT.

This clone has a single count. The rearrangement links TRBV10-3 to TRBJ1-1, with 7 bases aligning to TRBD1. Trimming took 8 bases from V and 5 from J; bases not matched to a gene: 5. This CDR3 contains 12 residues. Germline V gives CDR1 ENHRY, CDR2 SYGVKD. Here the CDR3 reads CAIGRGRTEAFF. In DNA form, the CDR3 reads TGTGCCATCGGCAGGGGGAGGACTGAAGCTTTCTTT.

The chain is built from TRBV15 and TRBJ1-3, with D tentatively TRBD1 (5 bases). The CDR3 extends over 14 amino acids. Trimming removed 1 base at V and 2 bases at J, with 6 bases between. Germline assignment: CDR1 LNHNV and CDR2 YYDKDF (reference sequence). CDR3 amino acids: CATSRGRAGNTIYF. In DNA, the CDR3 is TGTGCCACCAGCAGAGGCAGGGCTGGAAACACCATATATTTT.

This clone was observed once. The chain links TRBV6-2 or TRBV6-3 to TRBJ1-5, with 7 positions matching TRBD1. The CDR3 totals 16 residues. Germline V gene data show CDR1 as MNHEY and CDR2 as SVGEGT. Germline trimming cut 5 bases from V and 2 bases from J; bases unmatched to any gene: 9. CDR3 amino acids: CASSHYRGNGNQPQHF. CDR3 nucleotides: TGTGCCAGCAGTCACTACAGGGGAAATGGCAATCAGCCCCAGCATTTT.

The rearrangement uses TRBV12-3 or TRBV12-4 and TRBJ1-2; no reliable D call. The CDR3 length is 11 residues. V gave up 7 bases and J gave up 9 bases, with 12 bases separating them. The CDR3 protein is CASTLGRSYTF. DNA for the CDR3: TGTGCCAGCACCCTAGGCCGGAGCTACACCTTC.

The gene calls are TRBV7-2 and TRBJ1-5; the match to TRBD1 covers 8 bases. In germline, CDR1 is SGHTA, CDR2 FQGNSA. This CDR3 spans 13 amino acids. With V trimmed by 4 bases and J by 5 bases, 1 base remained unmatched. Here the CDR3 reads CASSSQGDQPQHF. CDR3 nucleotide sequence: TGTGCCAGCAGCTCACAGGGGGATCAGCCCCAGCATTTT.

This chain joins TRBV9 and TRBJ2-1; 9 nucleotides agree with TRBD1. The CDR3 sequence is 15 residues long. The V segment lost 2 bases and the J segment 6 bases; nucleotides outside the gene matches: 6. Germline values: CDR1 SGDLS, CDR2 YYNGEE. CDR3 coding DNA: TGTGCCAGCAGCGTGGGACAGGGTCGAGGCAATGAGCAGTTCTTC. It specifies CASSVGQGRGNEQFF.

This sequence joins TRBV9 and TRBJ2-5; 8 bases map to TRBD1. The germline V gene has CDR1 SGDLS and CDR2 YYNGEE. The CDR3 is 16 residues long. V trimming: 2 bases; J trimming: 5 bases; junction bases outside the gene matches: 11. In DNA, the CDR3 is TGTGCCAGCAGCGTTGGGGCAGGGGGCCTGTGGGAGACCCAGTACTTC. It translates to CASSVGAGGLWETQYF.